The clone carrying this T cell receptor (beta chain) has only one observation. In the source study's methods: Reference gene primer amplification gave nucleated cell count estimates. Libraries were prepared by immunoSEQ multiplex PCR; TCRdb keeps only in-frame clonotypes and omits some of them. The V and J calls and clone size come from that table; D and trimming were worked out from the DNA. The table shows a few hundred thousand clones, with around 82% occurring only once. The sample belongs to a study of blood T cell repertoires in COVID-19. Study in general: Material from acute and convalescent COVID-19 was sourced from the United States, Italy and Spain. PBMCs, B-cell-depleted T cells, or T cells were the source of the cDNA or gDNA that made up the material.

This CDR3 region has 14 residues. CDR1 is MNHEY and CDR2 is SVGEGT in the germline V gene. V dropped 5 bases and J dropped 4 bases, with 14 bases sitting between them. The sequencing sample was made of peripheral blood. This clonotype was obtained from a human donor in a cohort sampled during active COVID-19. The rearrangement links TRBV6-2 or TRBV6-3 to TRBJ1-1, with a possible D match to TRBD1 (5 bases). The DNA for the CDR3 is TGTGCCAGCAGTCCCCCGGGGGGGGGCACTGAAGCTTTCTTT. It encodes CASSPPGGGTEAFF.